This T cell receptor beta chain came from a study of shared clonotypes between healthy human individuals. Whole-study context: Each donor contributed plates that comprised three CD4 naive, three CD4 memory, two CD8 naive and one CD8 memory. Study-level results: Unshared clonotypes carried lower generation probabilities than those common to all four donors.

Data came from immunoSEQ multiplex PCR; TCRdb stores just in-frame clones and leaves some out. This table holds more than 2 million clones, about 95% found once. Germline CDR1 and CDR2: SGDLS and YYNGEE. Trimming shortened V by 0 bases and J by 3 bases, and 15 bases separated the two germline ends. The CDR3 consists of 16 residues. As regards this clone: Its specificity is not known.

Naive CD8 cells comprised CD45RO-negative, CCR7-positively selected cells, excluding terminally differentiated effector memory CD45RA+ cells. The chain links TRBV9 to TRBJ2-5; a weak D match, TRBD1 (6 bases). The clonotype was recovered from a man younger than 35 in good health. Sequencing was done on a sample of naive CD8+ T cells sorted from blood. The CDR3 spells CASSVEITGKEETQYF. CDR3 coding DNA: TGTGCCAGCAGCGTAGAGATCACAGGGAAAGAAGAGACCCAGTACTTC.